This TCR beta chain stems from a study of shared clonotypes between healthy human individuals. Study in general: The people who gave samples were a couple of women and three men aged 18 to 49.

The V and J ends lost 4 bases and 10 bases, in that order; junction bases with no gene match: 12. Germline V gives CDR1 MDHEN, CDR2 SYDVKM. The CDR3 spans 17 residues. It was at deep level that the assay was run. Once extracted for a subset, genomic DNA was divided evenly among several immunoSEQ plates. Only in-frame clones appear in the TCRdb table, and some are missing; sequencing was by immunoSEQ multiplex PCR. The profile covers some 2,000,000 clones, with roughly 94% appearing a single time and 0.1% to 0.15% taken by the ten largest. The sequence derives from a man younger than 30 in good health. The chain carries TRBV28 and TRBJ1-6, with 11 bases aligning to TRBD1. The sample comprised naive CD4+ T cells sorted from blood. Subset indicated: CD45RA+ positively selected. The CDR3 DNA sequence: TGTGCCAGCAGTTCCATAGCCGGGACAGGGGGTTGGTCACCCCTCCACTTT. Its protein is CASSSIAGTGGWSPLHF.